This TCR beta chain appears in the sequencing data of a study of regulatory T cells in long-lasting Graves disease. Researchers made TCR beta libraries by using iRepertoire HTBI primers and running Arm-PCR on CDR3 regions. Using its own MiXCR run on the multiplex PCR reads, TCRdb lists one record per CDR3 protein. The sample holds 500,000 to 700,000 distinct CDR3 sequences, 15% to 20% seen once. This clonotype was seen only a few times. Its antigen is not identified. The CDR3 extends over 16 amino acids. With V trimmed by 3 bases and J by 7 bases, 10 bases remained unmatched. Germline assignment: CDR1 SGDLS and CDR2 YYNGEE. Time point indicated: newly diagnosed GD, antithyroid drugs for less than 3 months. The TCR library was made from RNA extracted from PBMCs. Whole-study findings and limits: Those with persistent Graves' had less TCR diversity than newly diagnosed patients.

The data also belong to a second study, concerning T cells in Graves' hyperthyroidism and ophthalmopathy. In that study: Patients were excluded because of uncontrolled infection, other autoimmune disease, pregnancy or lactation. Initially, a first-round RT-PCR of the TCR CDR3 employed the HTBI primer set. Researchers report that a 13 V-J model separated ophthalmopathy from stable hyperthyroidism.

The chain joins TRBV9 to TRBJ1-6; 7 positions match TRBD1. The TCR comes from a woman younger than 45 with Graves disease. Sequenced here: peripheral blood mononuclear cells (PBMCs), sampled at new diagnosis, from a patient treated with antithyroid drugs. The CDR3 protein is CASSAGQVAGNSPLHF. The CDR3 nucleotides are TGTGCCAGCAGCGCCGGACAGGTAGCGGGGAATTCACCCCTCCACTTT.